The 21 T cell receptor beta chains reported below all come from one sample, sequenced in a study of cytomegalovirus exposure and HLA in healthy donors. Use of 60 Vbeta and 13 Jbeta primers characterized the PCR. Using immunoSEQ multiplex PCR, the repertoire was profiled, and TCRdb retains in-frame clones only, with some absent. The repertoire holds approximately 140,000 clones, with roughly three fifths as singletons. The sample was PBMCs. All receptors come from a male donor in good health and CMV-seronegative.

This clone has more than one count but fewer than ten. This rearrangement joins TRBV6-6 to TRBJ2-5; tentative D call: TRBD1 (6 bases). The CDR3 is made up of 13 amino acids. The V gene's germline CDR1 is MNHNY and CDR2 SVGAGI (reference sequence). V lost 6 bases and J 4 bases, leaving 12 bases between the germline ends. The CDR3 sequence is CASRPTGSETQYF. DNA of the CDR3: TGTGCCAGCAGACCCACAGGGTCAGAGACCCAGTACTTC.

CDR3 loop: CASSPTDSTRTQYF. The CDR3 bases are TGTGCCAGCAGCCCGACGGACAGCACCCGAACGCAGTATTTT. The chain uses TRBV7-3 and TRBJ2-3, with D possibly being TRBD1 (6 bases). This CDR3 region has 14 residues. The V end was cut by 5 bases, the J end by 9 bases, with 18 bases between. Germline CDR1 reads SGHTA; CDR2 reads FQGTGA. The entire variable domain, with the rest obtained from reference TRBV7-3 and TRBJ2-3, is as follows: GAGVSQTPSNKVTEKGKYVELRCDPISGHTALYWYRQSLGQGPEFLIYFQGTGAADDSGLPNDRFFAVRPEGSVSTLKIQRTERGDSAVYLCASSPTDSTRTQYFGPGTRLTVL.

This clone was seen a single time. This sequence joins TRBV6-5 and TRBJ2-7, with D perhaps TRBD1 (5 bases). The CDR3 contains 14 residues. Germline CDR1 is MNHEY and CDR2 is SVGAGI. V shed 8 bases and J shed 3 bases, with 17 bases lying between them. CDR3 amino acids: CASSRSDTSYEQYF. The CDR3 nucleotides read TGTGCCAGCTCGCGATCGGACACGAGCTACGAGCAGTACTTC.

The J gene is TRBJ2-3, the V gene TRBV6-1; possibly TRBD2 for D (7 bases). V was cut by 3 bases and J by 2 bases, with 15 bases left in between. CDR1 is MNHNS, CDR2 SASEGT, per germline. The CDR3 is 16 amino acids. CDR3 residues: CASSEVGGAYTDTQYF. In DNA form, the CDR3 reads TGTGCCAGCAGTGAGGTGGGGGGGGCCTACACAGATACGCAGTATTTT.

The table lists this clone with a few counts. This chain connects TRBV7-9 to TRBJ1-4; D uncertain. The germline V and J ends were trimmed by 5 bases and 6 bases, with 16 bases remaining between them. Germline V gene sequence: CDR1 SEHNR, CDR2 FQNEAQ (reference sequence). The length of the CDR3 is 15 residues. CDR3 nucleotide sequence: TGTGCCAGCAGCAACAATCGGAGGGCTGATGAAAAACTGTTTTTT. Protein product: CASSNNRRADEKLFF.

The chain employs TRBV6-1 and TRBJ2-3, with TRBD1 matching over 10 bases. Per germline, CDR1 MNHNS and CDR2 SASEGT. CDR3 size: 12 residues. Unmatched junction bases numbered 9, after V lost 7 bases and J lost 14 bases. CDR3 DNA sequence: TGTGCCAGCAACCCCCGGGACAGGGGTTCGTATTTT. The encoded protein is CASNPRDRGSYF.

The J gene is TRBJ1-1, the V gene TRBV30; D is uncertain. The CDR3 consists of 13 residues. V shed 3 bases and J shed 0 bases, with 8 bases lying between them. Germline V CDR1 and CDR2: GTSNPN, SVGIG (reference sequence). In DNA, the CDR3 is TGTGCCTGGAGGAGGGATGTGAACACTGAAGCTTTCTTT. Translated, it gives CAWRRDVNTEAFF.

This rearrangement joins TRBV28 to TRBJ2-7, with a weak D call TRBD2 (6 bases). V lost 2 bases to trimming and J lost 3 bases, with 11 bases between them. The CDR3 spans 14 residues. The V gene's germline CDR1 is MDHEN and CDR2 SYDVKM. The CDR3 nucleotides read TGTGCCAGCAGTTTAGCGCGGGACCTCTACGAGCAGTACTTC. It codes for CASSLARDLYEQYF.

This clone was counted once. This chain uses TRBV18 with TRBJ1-2; D ambiguous. The V and J ends lost 0 bases and 4 bases respectively, with 15 bases between them. The CDR3 is 16 amino acids. Germline V gene lookup returns CDR1 KGHSH and CDR2 LQKENI. The CDR3 nucleotides are TGTGCCAGCTCACCACCGGTTGCCGGGGATTTCTATGGCTACACCTTC. Translating gives CASSPPVAGDFYGYTF.

The chain recombines TRBV6-5 with TRBJ1-6, with D uncertain. This CDR3 comprises 16 residues. Trimming stripped 2 bases from V and 4 bases from J, with 12 bases between. CDR1 is MNHEY, CDR2 SVGAGI, per germline. CDR3 nucleotides: TGTGCCAGCAGTTACGCGACGGGAGGTTATAATTCACCCCTCCACTTT. This translates into CASSYATGGYNSPLHF.

The CDR3 protein is CASSNGLMGSTSGGANTGELFF. The CDR3 DNA sequence: TGCGCCAGCAGTAACGGGCTAATGGGTTCGACTAGCGGGGGAGCGAACACCGGGGAGCTGTTTTTT. The chain recombines TRBV4-1 with TRBJ2-2; 12 bases map to TRBD2. CDR1 is MGHRA, CDR2 YSYEKL, per germline. The CDR3 is made up of 22 amino acids. V was pared by 6 bases and J by 0 bases, with 20 bases of the junction left unmatched.

The CDR3 bases are TGTGCCAGCGGCATACAGGGGACAAACTATGGCTACACCTTC. Protein: CASGIQGTNYGYTF. The J gene is TRBJ1-2, the V gene TRBV27; 7 bases map to TRBD1. The CDR3 has 14 amino acids. V was clipped by 8 bases and J by 2 bases; unmatched bases: 8. The V gene's germline CDR1 is MNHEY and CDR2 SMNVEV (reference sequence).

This clone was observed a handful of times. The chain has TRBV6-4 and TRBJ1-1; no reliable D call. The germline gives CDR1 MRHNA, CDR2 SNTAGT. V lost 2 bases and J lost 0, with 4 bases in between. The CDR3 loop spans 13 amino acids. CDR3 amino acids: CASSDEMNTEAFF. For the CDR3, the DNA is TGTGCCAGCAGTGACGAGATGAACACTGAAGCTTTCTTT.

The CDR3 region is CASSQEIRTVNTGELFF. CDR3 in DNA: TGTGCCAGCAGCCAAGAAATCCGTACGGTGAACACCGGGGAGCTGTTTTTT. This rearrangement joins TRBV14 to TRBJ2-2, with D uncertain. The CDR3 has 17 amino acids. CDR1 SGHDN and CDR2 FVKESK come from the germline V gene. V was shortened by 0 bases and J by 1 base, with 12 bases between the two germline ends. Full variable domain (missing parts from reference TRBV14 and TRBJ2-2): EAGVTQFPSHSVIEKGQTVTLRCDPISGHDNLYWYRRVMGKEIKFLLHFVKESKQDESGMPNNRFLAERTGGTYSTLKVQPAELEDSGVYFCASSQEIRTVNTGELFFGEGSRLTVL.

This clone appeared a few times. The chain combines TRBV30 with TRBJ2-7; 10 nucleotides match TRBD2. The V segment lost 4 bases and the J segment 4 bases; nucleotides outside the gene matches: 7. The germline V gene encodes CDR1 GTSNPN and CDR2 SVGIG (reference sequence). The CDR3 loop spans 14 amino acids. DNA for the CDR3: TGTGCCTGGAAAGAAGGACTAGCGGATTACGAGCAGTACTTC. Translated: CAWKEGLADYEQYF.

This chain links TRBV6-1 with TRBJ1-6; TRBD1 agrees at 7 bases. V dropped 5 bases and J dropped 13; count of bases not matched to a gene: 8. Germline loops: CDR1 MNHNS, CDR2 SASEGT. The CDR3 sequence is 13 residues long. The CDR3 sequence: CASSPDRERPLHF. CDR3 bases: TGTGCCAGCAGTCCCGACAGGGAGAGGCCCCTCCACTTT.

This chain connects TRBV4-1 to TRBJ2-7, with TRBD2 identical over 11 bases. The germline gives CDR1 MGHRA, CDR2 YSYEKL. The CDR3 runs to 15 residues. The V and J ends lost 4 bases and 4 bases, in that order; junction bases with no gene match: 6. CDR3 nucleotide sequence: TGCGCCAGCAGCCGACAGACTAGCGGGGTGTACGAGCAGTACTTC. Translated, it gives CASSRQTSGVYEQYF.

The chain uses TRBV6-1 and TRBJ2-2; no definite D call. CDR1 MNHNS and CDR2 SASEGT come from the germline V gene. The CDR3 length is 15 residues. V lost 2 bases, J lost 3 bases, and 10 bases lay in between. The CDR3 nucleotides read TGTGCCAGCAGTGAAACGGCAGGATACACCGGGGAGCTGTTTTTT. Translated: CASSETAGYTGELFF.

This sequence joins TRBV4-1 and TRBJ1-2; D not certain. This CDR3 region has 13 residues. V lost 7 bases, J lost 0 bases, and 9 bases lay in between. Germline assignment: CDR1 MGHRA and CDR2 YSYEKL. The CDR3 nucleotides are TGCGCCAGCACCCCCCATCCTAACTATGGCTACACCTTC. This sequence encodes CASTPHPNYGYTF.

The chain links TRBV6-5 to TRBJ2-3; D is uncertain. Trimming shortened V by 7 bases and J by 0 bases, and 11 bases separated the two germline ends. The CDR3 is 14 residues long. The germline CDR1 and CDR2 sequences are MNHEY and SVGAGI. The CDR3 DNA reads TGTGCCAGCACCACAGCCTCTAGCACAGATACGCAGTATTTT. It specifies CASTTASSTDTQYF.

V gene TRBV6-4 combines with J gene TRBJ1-6; possibly TRBD1 for D (6 bases). V gave up 4 bases and J gave up 15 bases, with 16 bases separating them. This CDR3 has 13 residues. CDR1 and CDR2 from the germline V gene are MRHNA and SNTAGT. CDR3 protein: CASSVDQGSDLHF. In DNA, the CDR3 is TGTGCCAGCAGTGTCGATCAGGGGTCTGACCTCCACTTT.